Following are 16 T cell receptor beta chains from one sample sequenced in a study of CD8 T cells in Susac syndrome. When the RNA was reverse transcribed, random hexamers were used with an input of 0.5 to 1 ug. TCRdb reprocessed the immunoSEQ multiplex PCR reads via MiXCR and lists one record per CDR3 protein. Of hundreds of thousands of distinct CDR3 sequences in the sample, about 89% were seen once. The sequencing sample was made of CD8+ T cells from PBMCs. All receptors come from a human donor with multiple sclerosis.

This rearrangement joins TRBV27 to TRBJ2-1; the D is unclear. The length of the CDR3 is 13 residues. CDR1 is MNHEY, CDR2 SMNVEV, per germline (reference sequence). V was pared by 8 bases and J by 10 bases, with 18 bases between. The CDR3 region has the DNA TGTGCCAGCTCCCCTTCTCATGGTGGAGAGCAGTTCTTC. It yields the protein CASSPSHGGEQFF.

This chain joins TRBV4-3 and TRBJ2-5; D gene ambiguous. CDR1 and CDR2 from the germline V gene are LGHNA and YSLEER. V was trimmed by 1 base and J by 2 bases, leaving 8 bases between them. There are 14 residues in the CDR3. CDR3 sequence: CASSQATVQETQYF. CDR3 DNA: TGCGCCAGCAGCCAAGCTACAGTACAAGAGACCCAGTACTTC.

In DNA, the CDR3 is TGTGCCAGCAGGTCACTTGGGGGAGGGCCTTACAATGAGCAGTTCTTC. Amino acid sequence: CASRSLGGGPYNEQFF. This chain uses TRBV27 with TRBJ2-1, with TRBD2 matching 7 bases. This CDR3 has 16 residues. The J segment lost 4 bases and the V segment lost 6 bases, leaving 12 bases of the junction unmatched. The germline V gene encodes CDR1 MNHEY and CDR2 SMNVEV (reference sequence).

The CDR3 nucleotides read TGCAGTGCTAGAAAAGGGAAGGCAGATACGCAGTATTTT. Its translation is CSARKGKADTQYF. The rearrangement joins TRBV20-1 to TRBJ2-3; D unclear. This CDR3 comprises 13 residues. The germline V gene encodes CDR1 DFQATT and CDR2 SNEGSKA (reference sequence). V was shortened by 2 bases and J by 4 bases, with 10 bases between the two germline ends.

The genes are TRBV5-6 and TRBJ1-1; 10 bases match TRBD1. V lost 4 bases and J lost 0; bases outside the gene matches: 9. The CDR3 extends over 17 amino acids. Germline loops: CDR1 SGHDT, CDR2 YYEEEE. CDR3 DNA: TGTGCCAGCAGCCCCTTCGGGACAGGGGCCATGAACACTGAAGCTTTCTTT. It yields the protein CASSPFGTGAMNTEAFF.

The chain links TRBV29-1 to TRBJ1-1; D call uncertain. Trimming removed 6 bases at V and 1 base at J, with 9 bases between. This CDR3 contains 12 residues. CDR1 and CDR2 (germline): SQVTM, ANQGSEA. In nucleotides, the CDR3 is TGCAGCGTGTGGACCGCGAACACTGAAGCTTTCTTT. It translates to CSVWTANTEAFF.

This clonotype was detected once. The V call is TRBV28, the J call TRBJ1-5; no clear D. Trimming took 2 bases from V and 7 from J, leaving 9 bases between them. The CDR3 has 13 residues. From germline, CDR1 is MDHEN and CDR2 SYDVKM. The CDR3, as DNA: TGTGCCAGCAGTTTAACGGGGTCGCAGCCCCAGCATTTT. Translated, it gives CASSLTGSQPQHF. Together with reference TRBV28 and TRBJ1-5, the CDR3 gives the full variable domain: DVKVTQSSRYLVKRTGEKVFLECVQDMDHENMFWYRQDPGLGLRLIYFSYDVKMKEKGDIPEGYSVSREKKERFSLILESASTNQTSMYLCASSLTGSQPQHFGDGTRLSIL.

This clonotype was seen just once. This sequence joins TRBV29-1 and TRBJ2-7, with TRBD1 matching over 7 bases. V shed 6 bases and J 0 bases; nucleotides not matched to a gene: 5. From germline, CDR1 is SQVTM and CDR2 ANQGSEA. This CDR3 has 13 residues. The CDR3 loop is CSVEQGSSYEQYF. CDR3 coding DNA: TGCAGCGTGGAACAGGGGAGCTCCTACGAGCAGTACTTC.

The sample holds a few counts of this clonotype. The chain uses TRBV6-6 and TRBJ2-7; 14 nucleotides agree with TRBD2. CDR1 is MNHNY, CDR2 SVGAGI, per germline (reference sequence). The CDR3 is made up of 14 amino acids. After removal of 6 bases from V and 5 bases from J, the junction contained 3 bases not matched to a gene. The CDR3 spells CASRQGLAGDEQYF. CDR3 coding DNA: TGTGCCAGCAGGCAGGGACTAGCGGGAGACGAGCAGTACTTC.

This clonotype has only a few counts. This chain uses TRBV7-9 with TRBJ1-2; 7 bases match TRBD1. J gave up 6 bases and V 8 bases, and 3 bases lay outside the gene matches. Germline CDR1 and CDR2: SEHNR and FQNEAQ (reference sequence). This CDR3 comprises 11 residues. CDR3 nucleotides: TGTGCCAGCTCAGGGGGGGATGGCTACACCTTC. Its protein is CASSGGDGYTF.

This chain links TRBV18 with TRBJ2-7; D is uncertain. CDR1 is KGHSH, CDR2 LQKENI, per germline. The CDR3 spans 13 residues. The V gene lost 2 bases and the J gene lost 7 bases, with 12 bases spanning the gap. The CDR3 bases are TGTGCCAGCTCACCATCGGGCGGACGGGAGCAGTACTTC. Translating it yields CASSPSGGREQYF.

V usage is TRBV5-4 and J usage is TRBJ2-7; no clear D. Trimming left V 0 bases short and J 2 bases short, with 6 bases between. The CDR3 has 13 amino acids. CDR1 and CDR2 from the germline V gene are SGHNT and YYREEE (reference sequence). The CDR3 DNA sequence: TGTGCCAGCAGCTTGGATTTCACCTACGAGCAGTACTTC. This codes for CASSLDFTYEQYF.

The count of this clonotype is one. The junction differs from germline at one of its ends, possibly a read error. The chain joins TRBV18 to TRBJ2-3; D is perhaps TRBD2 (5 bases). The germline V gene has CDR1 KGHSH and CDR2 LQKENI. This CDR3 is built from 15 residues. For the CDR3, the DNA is TGTGCCAGCTCATCAGGATTATCTAGCACAGATACGCAGTTTTTT. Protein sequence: CASSSGLSSTDTQFF.

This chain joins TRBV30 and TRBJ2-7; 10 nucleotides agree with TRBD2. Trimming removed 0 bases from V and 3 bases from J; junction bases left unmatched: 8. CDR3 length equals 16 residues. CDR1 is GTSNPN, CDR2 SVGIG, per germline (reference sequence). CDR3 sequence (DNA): TGTGCCTGGAGTGTCCTAGCGGGAGATGGGATCTACGAGCAGTACTTC. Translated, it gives CAWSVLAGDGIYEQYF.

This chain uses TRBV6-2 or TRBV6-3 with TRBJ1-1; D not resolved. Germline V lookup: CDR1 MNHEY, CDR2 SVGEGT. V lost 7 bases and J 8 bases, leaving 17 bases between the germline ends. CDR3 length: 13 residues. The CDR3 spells CASNTGAYAEAFF. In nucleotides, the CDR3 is TGTGCCAGCAACACCGGTGCTTATGCCGAAGCTTTCTTT.

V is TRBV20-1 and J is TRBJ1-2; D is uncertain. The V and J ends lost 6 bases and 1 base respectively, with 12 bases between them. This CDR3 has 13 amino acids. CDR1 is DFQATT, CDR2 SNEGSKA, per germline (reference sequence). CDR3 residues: CSATGFINYGYTF. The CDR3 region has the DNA TGCAGTGCCACCGGATTTATTAACTATGGCTACACCTTC.